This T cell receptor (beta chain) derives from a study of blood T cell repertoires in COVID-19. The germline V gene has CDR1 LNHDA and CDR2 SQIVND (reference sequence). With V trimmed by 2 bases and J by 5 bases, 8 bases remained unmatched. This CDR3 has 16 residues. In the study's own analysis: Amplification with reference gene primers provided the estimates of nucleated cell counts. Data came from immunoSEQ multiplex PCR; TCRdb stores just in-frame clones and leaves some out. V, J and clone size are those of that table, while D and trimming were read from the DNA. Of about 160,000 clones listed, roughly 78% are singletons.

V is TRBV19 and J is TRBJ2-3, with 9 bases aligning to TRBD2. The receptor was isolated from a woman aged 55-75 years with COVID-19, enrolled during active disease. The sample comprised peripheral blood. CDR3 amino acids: CASSIWAGGPVDTQYF. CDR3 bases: TGTGCCAGTAGTATATGGGCGGGAGGGCCAGTAGATACGCAGTATTTT.